This TCR delta chain was observed in a study of delta chain sequences of gamma delta T cells (dated by TCRdb to 2017 to 2019). The germline V gene specifies GEAIGNYY as CDR1 and EKD as CDR2. CDR3 length: 20 amino acids, cysteine to phenylalanine. The DNA shown is the 60-base CDR3, in frame from base 1. The library was made by PCR. The instrument given in TCRdb is Illumina MiSeq. In TCRdb, clones were called once more from the public reads by CATT, and rows of identical DNA were later combined. The sample contains under 3,500 delta-chain clones, just over 60% of them found a single time. The ten largest make up under 65% of the sample. Comments on this clone: Its antigen is still unknown. At one boundary the junction diverges from the germline segment, which might be a read error.

This sequence uses TRDV2 and TRDJ1; the D region possibly corresponds to TRDD2 (5 bases align). This sequence originates from a human donor with breast cancer. Sequenced sample: a tumor sample. The bases are TGTGCCTGTGACACCGTATCAAGCGTTGGAGACCGACCCTACAATGTTAAATTCATCTTT. It codes for CACDTVSSVGDRPYNVKFIF.